These 25 T cell receptor beta chains share one sample of origin, sequenced in a study of blood T cell repertoires in COVID-19. Profiling relied on immunoSEQ multiplex PCR, and the TCRdb table lists in-frame clones only, not all of them. Of some 14,000 clones listed, roughly 82% were seen once; the top ten hold roughly 26%. The specimen sequenced was peripheral blood. Receptors were obtained from a woman in her fifties or sixties with active or convalescent COVID-19.

The chain uses TRBV19 and TRBJ2-1; 9 bases fit TRBD1. CDR1 and CDR2 from the germline V gene are LNHDA and SQIVND (reference sequence). This CDR3 has 16 residues. V shed 4 bases, J shed 8 bases, and the junction held 12 bases outside the gene matches. This chain's CDR3 is CASSTLRDRVLDEQFF. CDR3 nucleotides: TGTGCCAGTAGTACTCTCCGGGACAGGGTCTTGGATGAGCAGTTCTTC.

This chain joins TRBV25-1 and TRBJ2-7, with a possible D match to TRBD2 (5 bases). V lost 3 bases and J 4 bases, leaving 13 bases between the germline ends. CDR1 is MGHDK and CDR2 is SYGVNS in the germline V gene. The CDR3 spans 14 residues. This chain's CDR3 is CASSDTRGYYEQYF. CDR3 DNA: TGTGCCAGCAGTGACACTAGAGGGTATTACGAGCAGTACTTC.

The chain links TRBV12-5 to TRBJ2-3; 7 nucleotides match TRBD2. V lost 2 bases and J lost 0; bases outside the gene matches: 5. Germline V gene data show CDR1 as LGHNT and CDR2 as FRNRAP. There are 16 residues in the CDR3. CDR3 nucleotide sequence: TGTGCTAGTGGTTTGCGGCTAGCGGCCAGCACAGATACGCAGTATTTT. Residues: CASGLRLAASTDTQYF.

This clone has more than one count but fewer than ten. This chain connects TRBV9 to TRBJ2-5; weak D call: TRBD1 (6 bases). The germline V and J ends were trimmed by 3 bases and 3 bases, with 12 bases remaining between them. Germline assignment: CDR1 SGDLS and CDR2 YYNGEE. The CDR3 totals 14 residues. The CDR3, as DNA: TGTGCCAGCAGCGCGCCACAGGGTGAAGAGACCCAGTACTTC. As protein: CASSAPQGEETQYF.

The chain combines TRBV5-4 with TRBJ2-2; 12 bases match TRBD1. Germline V gene lookup returns CDR1 SGHNT and CDR2 YYREEE (reference sequence). The ends lost 0 bases at V and 5 bases at J; junction bases unmatched: 5. The CDR3 covers 17 residues. CDR3 amino acids: CASSLAGDRGRTGELFF. Written as DNA, the CDR3 is TGTGCCAGCAGCTTGGCGGGGGACAGGGGGCGAACCGGGGAGCTGTTTTTT.

On this clone: Germline is not matched at one junction end, which may reflect a read error. The sample has other DNA sequences that encode this CDR3 too. The chain carries TRBV3-1 (or the pseudogene TRBV3-2) and TRBJ2-7; 10 bases align to TRBD2. The CDR3 contains 14 residues. Germline lookup yields CDR1 LGHDT and CDR2 YNNKEL (reference sequence). CDR3 DNA sequence: TGTGCCAGCAGCCCCGGGCTAGCGGGGGTCGAGCAATACTTC. Its protein is CASSPGLAGVEQYF.

This sequence joins TRBV28 and TRBJ2-3, with 7 bases fitting TRBD2. The trim removed 3 bases at V and 3 bases at J, leaving 6 bases unmatched. There are 15 residues in the CDR3. Germline-derived CDR1 and CDR2 are MDHEN and SYDVKM. CDR3 nucleotides: TGTGCCAGCAGTTTTGCGGGAGCCTCGACAGATACGCAGTATTTT. Amino acid sequence: CASSFAGASTDTQYF.

The chain employs TRBV24-1 and TRBJ2-1; D is perhaps TRBD2 (6 bases). V shed 9 bases and J shed 3 bases, with 14 bases lying between them. Germline CDR1 reads KGHDR; CDR2 reads SFDVKD. The CDR3 totals 14 residues. In DNA form, the CDR3 reads TGTGCCACCGCTTTCCGCGGGAACTACAATGAGCAGTTCTTC. Its translation: CATAFRGNYNEQFF.

The chain is built from TRBV12-3 or TRBV12-4 and TRBJ2-4; 8 bases map to TRBD1. This CDR3 has 13 amino acids. Trimming removed 7 bases from V and 9 bases from J; junction bases left unmatched: 8. In DNA form, the CDR3 reads TGTGCCAGCACCTTGGACAGGGTGGCCATTCAGTACTTC. Translating gives CASTLDRVAIQYF.

The V gene is TRBV29-1, the J gene TRBJ2-7; 8 bases fit TRBD1. The trim removed 7 bases at V and 3 bases at J, leaving 5 bases unmatched. This CDR3 is 12 amino acids long. CDR1 is SQVTM, CDR2 ANQGSEA, per germline. CDR3: CSATQGGYEQYF. The CDR3 DNA is TGCAGCGCGACACAGGGGGGCTACGAGCAGTACTTC.

The CDR3 reads CASGRQGYGYTF. The CDR3 coding sequence is TGTGCCAGCGGGCGTCAGGGCTATGGCTACACCTTC. The V gene is TRBV12-3 or TRBV12-4, the J gene TRBJ1-2; D perhaps matches TRBD1 (5 bases). This CDR3 is built from 12 residues. V lost 8 bases and J 4 bases, leaving 11 bases between the germline ends.

The rearrangement joins TRBV7-9 to TRBJ2-5, with a tentative D call TRBD1 (5 bases). The CDR3 is 14 amino acids. Germline assignment: CDR1 SEHNR and CDR2 FQNEAQ (reference sequence). Trimming cost V 5 bases and J 1 base, with 11 bases left between them. In DNA form, the CDR3 reads TGTGCCAGCAGCCTCAATGGGGCCCAAGAGACCCAGTACTTC. Protein sequence: CASSLNGAQETQYF.

V is TRBV5-5 and J is TRBJ2-7; D perhaps matches TRBD1 (5 bases). CDR3 length equals 15 residues. Trimming removed 0 bases at V and 4 bases at J, with 14 bases between. Germline V gene lookup returns CDR1 SGHKS and CDR2 YYEKEE (reference sequence). CDR3 sequence (DNA): TGTGCCAGCAGCTTGGTAGATGACAGCTTGTACGAGCAGTACTTC. It is translated as CASSLVDDSLYEQYF.

The chain uses TRBV7-9 and TRBJ2-7, with 13 nucleotides matching TRBD2. The germline gives CDR1 SEHNR, CDR2 FQNEAQ (reference sequence). V gave up 5 bases and J gave up 2 bases; unmatched junction bases: 6. The CDR3 covers 16 residues. CDR3 nucleotides: TGTGCCAGCAGCATAGTTACTAGCGGGAGGGCCTACGAGCAGTACTTC. It encodes CASSIVTSGRAYEQYF.

The chain carries TRBV27 and TRBJ1-1; unclear D gene. This CDR3 spans 14 amino acids. CDR1 is MNHEY, CDR2 SMNVEV, per germline (reference sequence). Trimming cost V 7 bases and J 0 bases, with 12 bases left between them. CDR3 in amino acids: CASMWGGLNTEAFF. As DNA, the CDR3 is TGTGCCAGCATGTGGGGAGGGCTGAACACTGAAGCTTTCTTT.

The rearrangement links TRBV15 to TRBJ2-2; possibly TRBD2 for D (6 bases). Germline V CDR1 and CDR2: LNHNV, YYDKDF (reference sequence). Trimming removed 11 bases at V and 5 bases at J, with 18 bases between. The CDR3 has 14 residues. The DNA of the CDR3 is TGTGCCGCGGGACGGACCCGGGGGACCGGGGAGCTGTTTTTT. It is translated as CAAGRTRGTGELFF.

The gene calls are TRBV6-5 and TRBJ2-4, with 12 bases identical to TRBD2. This CDR3 spans 15 amino acids. V lost 5 bases, J lost 8 bases, and 7 bases stayed unmatched. Germline CDR1 reads MNHEY; CDR2 reads SVGAGI. The DNA of the CDR3 is TGTGCCAGCAGTCCCCGGACTAGCGGGGCGGACATTCAGTACTTC. It is translated as CASSPRTSGADIQYF.

This sequence joins TRBV5-1 and TRBJ2-2, with 10 nucleotides matching TRBD2. Trimming cost V 2 bases and J 6 bases; bases outside gene matches: 7. Germline V gene sequence: CDR1 SGHRS, CDR2 YFSETQ. The CDR3 extends over 16 amino acids. CDR3 region: CASSLWLAGVPGELFF. CDR3 coding DNA: TGCGCCAGCAGCTTATGGCTAGCGGGAGTCCCCGGGGAGCTGTTTTTT.

The chain has TRBV7-2 and TRBJ1-1; 9 nucleotides match TRBD1. Trimming removed 5 bases from V and 5 bases from J; junction bases left unmatched: 9. This CDR3 comprises 15 residues. Germline V gene lookup returns CDR1 SGHTA and CDR2 FQGNSA. The CDR3: CASSITGGAFTEAFF. CDR3 in DNA: TGTGCCAGCAGCATAACAGGGGGCGCTTTTACTGAAGCTTTCTTT.

This clone appeared a single time. The chain joins TRBV18 to TRBJ1-1, with 7 positions matching TRBD1. The V gene's germline CDR1 is KGHSH and CDR2 LQKENI. CDR3 length: 14 amino acids. The ends lost 5 bases at V and 2 bases at J; junction bases unmatched: 5. The CDR3 nucleotides read TGTGCCAGCTCAACGGACAGGTATAACACTGAAGCTTTCTTT. Its protein product is CASSTDRYNTEAFF. Filled out from reference TRBV18 and TRBJ1-1, the complete variable domain reads NAGVMQNPRHLVRRRGQEARLRCSPMKGHSHVYWYRQLPEEGLKFMVYLQKENIIDESGMPKERFSAEFPKEGPSILRIQQVVRGDSAAYFCASSTDRYNTEAFFGQGTRLTVV.

The chain joins TRBV10-3 to TRBJ2-3; 10 bases line up with TRBD1. The V gene end was trimmed by 0 bases and the J gene end by 3 bases; junction bases not matched to a gene: 9. The germline V gene encodes CDR1 ENHRY and CDR2 SYGVKD. This CDR3 has 18 residues. The DNA of the CDR3 is TGTGCCATCAGTGAGTCGCAATATCCGGGACAGGGGACAGATACGCAGTATTTT. It is translated as CAISESQYPGQGTDTQYF.

This clone was picked up one time. This chain joins TRBV7-9 and TRBJ1-1, with TRBD1 matching 7 bases. CDR1 is SEHNR and CDR2 is FQNEAQ in the germline V gene (reference sequence). CDR3 length: 14 residues. J gave up 5 bases and V 5 bases, and 8 bases lay outside the gene matches. The DNA for the CDR3 is TGTGCCAGCAGCCGTTCAACAGGGGATACTGAAGCTTTCTTT. This encodes CASSRSTGDTEAFF.

The chain couples TRBV4-1 to TRBJ2-1, with D unresolved. The V gene lost 0 bases and the J gene lost 15 bases, with 12 bases spanning the gap. Germline V lookup: CDR1 MGHRA, CDR2 YSYEKL. The CDR3 length is 12 residues. CDR3 in amino acids: CASSQDWAAMFF. In nucleotides, the CDR3 is TGCGCCAGCAGCCAAGATTGGGCAGCAATGTTCTTC.

V and J are TRBV19 and TRBJ1-2, with 8 bases fitting TRBD1. The germline V gene has CDR1 LNHDA and CDR2 SQIVND (reference sequence). V was clipped by 8 bases and J by 4 bases; unmatched bases: 6. The CDR3 runs 13 residues. The CDR3 bases are TGTGCCAGTGGACAGGGTTTCTTCTATGGCTACACCTTC. It is translated as CASGQGFFYGYTF.

The rearrangement joins TRBV19 to TRBJ1-1; 9 bases are shared with TRBD1. Germline V lookup: CDR1 LNHDA, CDR2 SQIVND (reference sequence). Trimming took 4 bases from V and 4 from J; bases not matched to a gene: 13. This CDR3 region has 17 residues. In DNA form, the CDR3 reads TGTGCCAGTAGTAAACGCCTACAGGGGGCAGCTAGCACTGAAGCTTTCTTT. Protein sequence: CASSKRLQGAASTEAFF.